This T cell receptor (beta chain) came from a study of cytomegalovirus exposure and HLA in healthy donors (dated by TCRdb to 2017 to 2019). Regarding the complete study: In an earlier analysis of approximately 500 of the donors, 250 to 350 Gb of sequence data and approximately 120 million unique TCR beta sequences from about 179 million T cells were reported. An early release covering approximately 600 HLA-typed donors comprised around 300 gigabases of sequencing data and around 86 million unique TCR sequences. Of the approximately 400 genotyped donors, over 65% fell in the genetic ancestry cluster associated with self-reported Caucasian donors. The study was designed to test whether signatures of past pathogen exposure could be identified by cataloging public T cell receptors. Using immunosequencing, the study profiled T cell repertoires from around 670 subjects and related those repertoires to cytomegalovirus serostatus. In addition to the first cohort of 650 to 750 subjects, a separate validation cohort of around 110 different subjects was used. High-throughput TCR immunosequencing, statistical association of individual TCRs with disease status, and machine learning were combined to predict cytomegalovirus infection status. In a later analysis, previously published TCR beta repertoires from 666 donors were re-analyzed and high-resolution HLA genotyping was added so that TCR occurrence patterns could be studied. Rather than drawing on any new phenotypic data, the later analysis identified candidate immune exposures from TCR beta sequences and the way those sequences occurred across donors. An earlier analysis of several hundred of the donors applied high-throughput TCR beta sequencing to assess whether each TCR beta V gene segment acted as functional or pseudogenic. Donor age, sex, ethnicity and CMV serostatus were compiled together with the repertoire data. A later genetic analysis took genome-wide SNP genotypes for about 55% of the 666 donors and used that subset as a discovery cohort. Every repertoire in the discovery cohort had been generated on one and the same sequencing platform. Both class I and class II loci were covered by HLA typing, at four-digit resolution. Typing coverage differed by locus: A, B, C, DRB1 and DQB1 were typed in roughly 620-640 donors, DQA1 in roughly 510, DPA1 in some 610, and DPB1 in 472. Because of strong linkage in the cohort, roughly five DR-DQ haplotypes were treated as single units for association and clustering. Among about 370 genotyped donors of the cohort, an average of approximately 240,000 unique TCR beta nucleotide sequences was sequenced per donor, of which about 20% were non-productive.

As regards this clone: Its antigen target is currently unknown. No much larger clone exists at a distance of one base, and base qualities are not known.

In total, around 600 healthy bone marrow donors made up the cohort. Cohort members were all nominally healthy when sampled, although unrecorded immune exposures were likely present. The donor was CMV seronegative and belonged to the group of around 400 seronegative cohort members. Each donor provided a peripheral blood sample, and peripheral blood mononuclear cells were used for TCR beta sequencing. The Qiagen DNeasy Blood Extraction Kit was used to extract genomic DNA from the blood cell samples. V sheds 4 bases and J sheds 7 bases, leaving 11 bases between their ends. Reading from cysteine to phenylalanine, the CDR3 counts 14 amino acids. Only the CDR3 DNA is retained, 42 bases long and in frame from the first base. The germline V gene specifies KGHSH as CDR1 and LQKENI as CDR2. Results the study describes overall, beyond this receptor: It was suggested by the authors that the approach could potentially be generalized to other disease states and immunological phenotypes. The study gave a list of 150 to 200 TCR beta chains associated with cytomegalovirus. According to a later analysis, TCR association rates differed among HLA loci, with DRB1 alleles showing the most associated TCRs and HLA-C alleles showing the fewest. When HLA alleles, especially DR and DQ, strongly co-occurred, attributing TCR associations to individual alleles was difficult. Specific HLA alleles were associated with roughly 17,000 TCR beta sequences at a false discovery rate of 0.05 in a later analysis. While some public TCRs were present in many individuals, most TCR sequences turned up only very rarely across donors. An association between a missense DCLRE1C variant and V-gene and J-gene trimming of TCR beta chains was found in a later genetic analysis and replicated in an independent cohort. Correlated functional status among segregating V segments might be attributable to linkage disequilibrium, but an unknown experimental factor could not be ruled out. Compared with equally common non-associated chains, HLA-associated TCR beta chains in a later analysis were more clonally expanded and had lower generation probabilities. Compared with the 666-donor mean, donors in an Asian-associated ancestry cluster had fewer N-insertions in productive TCRs, according to a later genetic analysis. Because counts were too low, 15 to 20 rarely observed V segments, including chromosome 9 orphons, were excluded from the earlier analysis of 587 of the donors. A cluster of highly shared sequence variants was judged likely to represent a technical artifact of the sequencing pipeline. Roughly uniform sequencing depth across donors was assumed in presence/absence analyses, although this assumption may not hold. The cohort was sequenced for TCR beta chains only, and without alpha or paired-chain data the features that could be detected were limited. Most CMV-associated TCR beta chains appeared to be HLA-restricted in a later analysis, and the HLA associations seemed to be driven largely by CMV exposure. Some IMGT-functional V segments, including TRBV6-2 and TRBV6-3, could not be told apart with the 87-base-pair reads, so those segments were excluded. A further reported finding was that TCR beta sequences accurately predicted the HLA-A and HLA-B alleles for most subjects in the first cohort. Cytomegalovirus status was reported to be diagnosed by the classifier with high specificity and sensitivity in both the original and validation cohorts. Immune exposure information for the cohort was limited to CMV serostatus. Several of the top co-occurrence clusters appeared to be linked to parvovirus B19, influenza, CMV and Epstein-Barr virus, according to a later analysis. In vitro tests confirmed that a few of the cytomegalovirus-associated TCR beta chains recognize cytomegalovirus antigens. HLA typing was unavailable for some donors at each locus, so association tests used only the typed subset. In an earlier analysis of approximately 590 of the donors, most TCR beta V segments appeared in productive rearrangements about 87% or about 30% of the time, broadly matching IMGT annotations.

The library was produced with the immunoSEQ multiplex PCR assay. The multiplex PCR relied on a mix of 60 forward primers for TCR Vbeta segments and 13 reverse primers for TCR Jbeta segments. A multiplex PCR assay on genomic DNA amplified the CDR3 region of rearranged TCR beta genes. On the Illumina HiSeq System, the amplified TCR beta libraries were sequenced as 87-base-pair reads. The study's own analysis went as follows. A later analysis tallied tens of millions of unique TCR beta chains across the 666 repertoires, and some 10 million of those chains were shared by two or more donors. A nearest-neighbor algorithm error-corrected the raw reads and collapsed the reads into unique sequences, merging closely related sequences to remove PCR and sequencing errors. V, D and J gene segments were assigned by aligning CDR3 sequences to IMGT reference sequences. Each retained sequence needed at least a six-nucleotide match to both a V gene segment and a J gene segment. Rearrangements were classified as productive when the CDR3 lacked stop codons and remained in frame with V and J, and all other rearrangements were classified as non-productive. Following IMGT convention, CDR3 was defined as the stretch from the second conserved V-encoded cysteine to the conserved J-encoded phenylalanine. The earlier analysis of about 620 of the donors excluded sequences that lacked an unambiguous match to a single V gene segment. In an earlier analysis of approximately 500 of the donors, a V segment was called functional when productive rearrangements were above 56.7%, and segregating when the standard deviation between donors exceeded 5%. A statistical classification framework was built to diagnose cytomegalovirus status from the catalog of TCR beta chain sequences. V and J gene assignment, in a later analysis, came from comparing TCR nucleotide sequences with IMGT/GENE-DB human TR gene sequences. In a later analysis, CDR3 sequences and most-parsimonious VDJ recombination scenarios were assigned using the TCRdist pipeline. In a later analysis, every TCR beta chain was defined by the combination of its CDR3 amino acid sequence and its V-gene family, and reads without a unique V-gene family were dropped. In a later analysis, around 650 highly shared, low-generation-probability nucleotide sequences were removed to address suspected cross-contamination and a sequencing artifact. In a later analysis, a clonal expansion index for each public chain was calculated from normalized within-repertoire ranks of inferred template counts. In a later analysis, generation probabilities were computed with a VDJ recombination model fitted to out-of-frame rearrangements, and the resulting probabilities were checked against IGoR. In a later analysis, hypergeometric tests were used to score TCR-TCR, TCR-HLA and TCR-CMV co-occurrence, with a repertoire-size bias correction applied to TCR pairs. In a later analysis, false discovery rates were estimated by permuting HLA or CMV assignments 20 times. In a later analysis, co-occurring TCRs were grouped using DBSCAN, with TCRdist sequence similarity added in when clustering inside HLA-allele-positive subsets. Repertoires with fewer than 30,000 or more than 120,000 public chains were left out of co-occurrence clustering, as were a handful of repertoires with anomalous nucleotide sharing. The immuneACCESS repertoire file appears here via TCRdb, limited to in-frame rearrangements. These files lack a portion of the clones; in checked studies, under half of the deficit traces to unresolved V genes, and the cause of the others is not known. V and J calls and clone size follow that table, whereas D and trimming were derived from the DNA. This sample is represented by 100,000 or so clones; 60% to 85% of them were singletons. The leading ten clones occupy about 2.5% of the sample.

This chain is built from TRBV18 and TRBJ1-6; possibly the D gene is TRBD1, per 6 matching bases. Sequencing used PBMCs. This clonotype originated in a female donor in good health and CMV-seronegative. In nucleotide form, the sequence is TGTGCCAGCTCACAAGACAGGACCAATTCACCCCTCCACTTT. Translated, this is CASSQDRTNSPLHF.